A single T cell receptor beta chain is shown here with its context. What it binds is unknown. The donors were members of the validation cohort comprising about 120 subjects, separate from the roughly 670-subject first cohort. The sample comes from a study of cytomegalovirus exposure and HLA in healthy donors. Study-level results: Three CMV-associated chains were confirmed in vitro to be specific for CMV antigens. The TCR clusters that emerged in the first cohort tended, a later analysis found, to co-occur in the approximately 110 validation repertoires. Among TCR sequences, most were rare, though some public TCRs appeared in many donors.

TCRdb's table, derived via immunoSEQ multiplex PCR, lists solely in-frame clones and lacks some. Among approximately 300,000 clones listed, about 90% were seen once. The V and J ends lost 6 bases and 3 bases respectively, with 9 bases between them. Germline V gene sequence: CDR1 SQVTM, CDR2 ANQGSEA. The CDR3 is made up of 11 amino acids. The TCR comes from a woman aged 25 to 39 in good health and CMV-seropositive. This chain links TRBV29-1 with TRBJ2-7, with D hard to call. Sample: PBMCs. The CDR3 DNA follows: TGCAGCGTAAATGACATCTACGAGCAGTACTTC. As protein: CSVNDIYEQYF.